These 20 T cell receptor beta chains share one sample of origin, sequenced in a study of blood T cell repertoires in COVID-19. Profiling relied on immunoSEQ multiplex PCR, and the TCRdb table lists in-frame clones only, not all of them. This table holds over 25,000 clones, roughly 91% found once. Sequencing was done on a sample of peripheral blood. These TCRs come from a human donor with active COVID-19. The donor label of this sample is uncertain.

V is TRBV12-3 or TRBV12-4 and J is TRBJ2-1, with D possibly being TRBD2 (5 bases). With 2 bases removed from V and 9 bases from J, the gap between germline ends came to 11 bases. This CDR3 is 13 amino acids long. The CDR3 loop is CASSLIGVGEQFF. CDR3 bases: TGTGCCAGCAGTTTAATCGGGGTAGGTGAGCAGTTCTTC.

V and J are TRBV10-3 and TRBJ2-2, with D possibly TRBD1 on 5 matching bases. The CDR3 consists of 16 residues. The germline V gene encodes CDR1 ENHRY and CDR2 SYGVKD. The V gene lost 0 bases and the J gene lost 1 base, with 9 bases spanning the gap. The CDR3 coding sequence is TGTGCCATCAGTGAGTCTGGGGCAGGGAACACCGGGGAGCTGTTTTTT. It specifies CAISESGAGNTGELFF.

The chain joins TRBV10-3 to TRBJ2-6; tentatively, D is TRBD2 (5 bases). CDR3 size: 18 residues. Germline V lookup: CDR1 ENHRY, CDR2 SYGVKD. V was trimmed by 6 bases and J by 0 bases, leaving 18 bases between them. The CDR3: CAISLRGDFSSGANVLTF. CDR3 DNA: TGTGCCATCAGCCTTCGGGGTGACTTTAGCTCTGGGGCCAACGTCCTGACTTTC.

CDR3 DNA sequence: TGTGCCAGCAGTGAAGGGAGAAACTATAATTCACCCCTCCACTTT. Translated, it gives CASSEGRNYNSPLHF. This chain joins TRBV6-1 and TRBJ1-6; D unclear. Germline CDR1 MNHNS, CDR2 SASEGT. CDR3 length equals 15 residues. V was trimmed by 1 base and J by 3 bases, leaving 7 bases between them.

This chain links TRBV15 with TRBJ2-3, with TRBD2 matching 9 bases. The CDR3 totals 18 residues. Germline CDR1 reads LNHNV; CDR2 reads YYDKDF (reference sequence). The junction had 9 bases not matched to a gene; V was cut back by 2 bases and J by 0 bases. Here the CDR3 DNA reads TGTGCCACCAGCAGATACCCTAGCGGGGCGACTAGCACAGATACGCAGTATTTT. It codes for CATSRYPSGATSTDTQYF.

This chain links TRBV4-3 with TRBJ1-3; possibly TRBD1 for D (6 bases). V lost 0 bases to trimming and J lost 2 bases, with 8 bases between them. Germline values: CDR1 LGHNA, CDR2 YSLEER. CDR3 length: 15 amino acids. CDR3 nucleotides: TGCGCCAGCAGCCAAGAGGGGGCCCCTGGAAACACCATATATTTT. Encoded protein: CASSQEGAPGNTIYF.

This chain joins TRBV4-2 and TRBJ2-2; D is perhaps TRBD1 (6 bases). This CDR3 has 17 amino acids. Trimming removed 0 bases at V and 1 base at J, with 12 bases between. Germline lookup yields CDR1 LGHNA and CDR2 YNFKEQ. The CDR3 sequence: CASSQEDWGQNTGELFF. In DNA, the CDR3 is TGTGCCAGCAGCCAAGAAGACTGGGGGCAGAACACCGGGGAGCTGTTTTTT.

The chain recombines TRBV12-3 or TRBV12-4 with TRBJ1-1; tentatively, D is TRBD1 (6 bases). The CDR3 is 13 amino acids. With 6 bases removed from V and 1 base from J, the gap between germline ends came to 9 bases. This chain's CDR3 is CASRPRGNTEAFF. DNA of the CDR3: TGTGCCAGCAGACCCAGGGGGAACACTGAAGCTTTCTTT.

The J gene is TRBJ2-3, the V gene TRBV7-8; the match to TRBD1 covers 8 bases. The germline V gene encodes CDR1 SGHVS and CDR2 FQNEAQ. The CDR3 is 15 residues long. Unmatched junction bases numbered 5, after V lost 5 bases and J lost 1 base. The CDR3 region has the DNA TGTGCCAGCAGCGATCAGGGACAGGGCACAGATACGCAGTATTTT. Translating gives CASSDQGQGTDTQYF.

The rearrangement uses TRBV27 and TRBJ2-1; the D gene is possibly TRBD2 (5 bases). CDR3 length: 13 residues. From germline, CDR1 is MNHEY and CDR2 SMNVEV (reference sequence). Trimming took 0 bases from V and 10 from J, leaving 10 bases between them. CDR3 DNA: TGTGCCAGCAGTTTATCGGGGAGCGGCGAGCAGTTCTTC. Translated: CASSLSGSGEQFF.

This rearrangement joins TRBV5-1 to TRBJ2-1, with 11 bases fitting TRBD2. CDR3 length: 14 residues. The ends lost 6 bases at V and 4 bases at J; junction bases unmatched: 3. The germline V gene has CDR1 SGHRS and CDR2 YFSETQ. The CDR3 loop reads CASMLAGGYNEQFF. The CDR3 nucleotides read TGCGCCAGCATGCTAGCGGGGGGTTACAATGAGCAGTTCTTC. The whole variable domain, remainder taken from reference TRBV5-1 and TRBJ2-1, is KAGVTQTPRYLIKTRGQQVTLSCSPISGHRSVSWYQQTPGQGLQFLFEYFSETQRNKGNFPGRFSGRQFSNSRSEMNVSTLELGDSALYLCASMLAGGYNEQFFGPGTRLTVL.

Turning to this clone: Additional DNA sequences in this sample encode the identical CDR3. The chain couples TRBV6-6 to TRBJ1-5, with D unresolved. Trimming pared 2 bases from V and 0 bases from J, leaving 8 bases between. The germline gives CDR1 MNHNY, CDR2 SVGAGI (reference sequence). The CDR3 runs 15 residues. The CDR3 reads CASSYGQDSNQPQHF. For the CDR3, the DNA is TGTGCCAGCAGTTACGGGCAGGATAGCAATCAGCCCCAGCATTTT.

The V call is TRBV6-5, the J call TRBJ2-2; 8 bases agree with TRBD1. J was trimmed by 7 bases and V by 3 bases; bases with no gene match: 7. Germline assignment: CDR1 MNHEY and CDR2 SVGAGI. The CDR3 is 15 residues long. The CDR3 protein is CASSYQGARIGELFF. CDR3 nucleotides: TGTGCCAGCAGTTATCAGGGGGCAAGAATCGGGGAGCTGTTTTTT.

This chain joins TRBV10-2 and TRBJ2-5, with D uncertain. In germline, CDR1 is WSHSY, CDR2 SAAADI. The CDR3 runs 13 residues. V dropped 3 bases and J dropped 7 bases, with 12 bases sitting between them. The CDR3 spells CASSEPYLGTQYF. In DNA form, the CDR3 reads TGCGCCAGCAGTGAACCCTACCTTGGGACCCAGTACTTC.

V and J are TRBV7-2 and TRBJ2-3, with TRBD2 matching 8 bases. Germline CDR1 reads SGHTA; CDR2 reads FQGNSA. J was trimmed by 14 bases and V by 5 bases; bases with no gene match: 21. The CDR3 spans 16 residues. CDR3 amino acids: CASSLSDRGGDKLGYF. The CDR3 DNA reads TGTGCCAGCAGCCTCTCCGACCGGGGGGGCGACAAATTAGGGTATTTT.

The chain carries TRBV7-3 and TRBJ1-2, with TRBD1 as a possible D gene (6 bases). From germline, CDR1 is SGHTA and CDR2 FQGTGA. The CDR3 sequence is 16 residues long. The V end was cut by 5 bases, the J end by 4 bases, with 20 bases between. The CDR3 DNA is TGTGCCAGCAGCCCGAATCCGATCAACAGGGCCTATGGCTACACCTTC. Translating it yields CASSPNPINRAYGYTF.

The chain has TRBV19 and TRBJ2-1; 16 nucleotides line up with TRBD2. V was pared by 5 bases and J by 5 bases, with 9 bases of the junction left unmatched. Germline-derived CDR1 and CDR2 are LNHDA and SQIVND (reference sequence). The CDR3 covers 18 residues. The CDR3 loop is CASSEGTSGRALNNEQFF. The CDR3 DNA reads TGTGCCAGTAGTGAAGGGACTAGCGGGAGGGCCCTCAACAATGAGCAGTTCTTC.

The V gene is TRBV3-1 (or the pseudogene TRBV3-2), the J gene TRBJ2-7; 10 nucleotides match TRBD2. This CDR3 is built from 14 residues. From germline, CDR1 is LGHDT and CDR2 YNNKEL (reference sequence). Germline trimming cut 4 bases from V and 6 bases from J; bases unmatched to any gene: 6. CDR3 coding DNA: TGTGCCAGCAGCCGAGGGACTAGCGTAACCGAGCAGTACTTC. As protein: CASSRGTSVTEQYF.

The chain has TRBV19 and TRBJ2-1; 15 nucleotides match TRBD2. The CDR3 is 17 residues long. Per the germline V gene, CDR1 is LNHDA and CDR2 is SQIVND (reference sequence). V shed 5 bases and J 4 bases; nucleotides not matched to a gene: 6. The CDR3 protein is CASSVGLAGGPYNEQFF. In DNA, the CDR3 is TGTGCCAGTAGTGTGGGACTAGCGGGAGGACCTTACAATGAGCAGTTCTTC.

V usage is TRBV27 and J usage is TRBJ2-7, with 8 bases fitting TRBD2. The CDR3 runs 13 residues. V was pared by 5 bases and J by 7 bases, with 7 bases of the junction left unmatched. The V gene's germline CDR1 is MNHEY and CDR2 SMNVEV (reference sequence). CDR3 loop: CASSPSGRGEQYF. DNA of the CDR3: TGTGCCAGCAGTCCTAGCGGGCGGGGGGAGCAGTACTTC.